These 9 T cell receptor beta chains came from one sample sequenced in a study of T-cell reconstitution after alpha-beta-depleted transplantation in children. Unique molecular identifiers were built into the TCRbeta library. Each CDR3 protein gets one entry after TCRdb re-called the PCR reads with MiXCR. The sample includes fewer than 550,000 distinct CDR3 sequences, about an eighth of them seen just once. Specimen: PBMCs, mostly from graft donor cells, collected 180 days after TCRalphabeta/CD19-depleted stem cell transplant. The receptors here all came from a female patient aged 2 to 10 who had a stem cell transplant for aplastic anemia, so the T cells may come from the graft donor.

This clonotype was seen a few times. The chain has TRBV7-2 and TRBJ2-2; D uncertain. Between the trimmed V and J ends, which lost 0 bases and 4 bases, there was a span of 12 bases. CDR1 SGHTA and CDR2 FQGNSA come from the germline V gene. The CDR3 extends over 16 amino acids. As DNA, the CDR3 is TGTGCCAGCAGCTTAGCGCTGGGCTCGGGCACCGGGGAGCTGTTTTTT. This sequence encodes CASSLALGSGTGELFF.

This clonotype showed up many times. The chain couples TRBV27 to TRBJ2-1, with TRBD1 identical over 9 bases. CDR1 MNHEY and CDR2 SMNVEV come from the germline V gene (reference sequence). V trimming: 4 bases; J trimming: 7 bases; junction bases outside the gene matches: 5. This CDR3 comprises 14 residues. The CDR3 DNA follows: TGTGCCAGCAGTTCGGGACAGGGCTGGAATGAGCAGTTCTTC. This translates into CASSSGQGWNEQFF.

The chain uses TRBV10-2 and TRBJ1-5; no reliable D call. CDR3 length equals 15 residues. In germline, CDR1 is WSHSY, CDR2 SAAADI. V was shortened by 3 bases and J by 4 bases, with 13 bases between the two germline ends. The CDR3 DNA is TGCGCCAGCAGTGATGAGTCGGGTTTGAATCAGCCCCAGCATTTT. Its protein product is CASSDESGLNQPQHF.

The table lists this clonotype with a few counts. The rearrangement links TRBV5-4 to TRBJ2-5; 8 nucleotides align to TRBD1. V gave up 0 bases and J gave up 1 base; unmatched junction bases: 5. The CDR3 covers 16 residues. Germline V lookup: CDR1 SGHNT, CDR2 YYREEE (reference sequence). The CDR3 reads CASSLVGQGPQETQYF. In DNA form, the CDR3 reads TGTGCCAGCAGCTTGGTCGGACAGGGCCCCCAAGAGACCCAGTACTTC.

This clonotype has at least ten counts. The chain uses TRBV29-1 and TRBJ2-3; TRBD1 matches at 7 bases. Germline V gives CDR1 SQVTM, CDR2 ANQGSEA. The CDR3 is 13 residues long. Losses at the gene ends were 7 bases for V and 3 bases for J; bases not matched to a gene: 7. The CDR3 loop reads CSGGDSETDTQYF. The CDR3 DNA is TGCAGCGGAGGGGACAGTGAGACAGATACGCAGTATTTT.

The table lists this clonotype with a few counts. The chain couples TRBV19 to TRBJ2-1; 8 nucleotides align to TRBD1. V lost 3 bases and J lost 3; bases outside the gene matches: 10. Germline V gene data show CDR1 as LNHDA and CDR2 as SQIVND (reference sequence). There are 17 residues in the CDR3. Written as DNA, the CDR3 is TGTGCCAGTAGTATTCGGACAGGGACCCTTGGCTACAATGAGCAGTTCTTC. Its protein product is CASSIRTGTLGYNEQFF.

In its sample, this clonotype was seen many times. The chain recombines TRBV29-1 with TRBJ2-7, with D maybe TRBD1 (6 bases). Germline V lookup: CDR1 SQVTM, CDR2 ANQGSEA. The CDR3 runs 12 residues. V was shortened by 5 bases and J by 1 base, with 9 bases between the two germline ends. In DNA, the CDR3 is TGCAGCGTTAGGGACACATCCTACGAGCAGTACGTC. It specifies CSVRDTSYEQYV.

This clonotype was detected a few times. This chain links TRBV20-1 with TRBJ2-3, with D tentatively TRBD2 (6 bases). Looked up from germline, CDR1 is DFQATT and CDR2 is SNEGSKA (reference sequence). The CDR3 sequence is 17 residues long. V lost 0 bases and J 6 bases, leaving 22 bases between the germline ends. The CDR3 bases are TGCAGTGCTAGAGATTTAACGGGAGCAAAAGCTTTGGATACGCAGTATTTT. Translating it yields CSARDLTGAKALDTQYF.

This clonotype has more than one count but fewer than ten. The chain uses TRBV4-3 and TRBJ2-3, with a weak D call TRBD1 (5 bases). The CDR3 length is 16 residues. Between the trimmed V and J ends, which lost 0 bases and 0 bases, there was a span of 10 bases. Per germline, CDR1 LGHNA and CDR2 YSLEER. In nucleotides, the CDR3 is TGCGCCAGCAGCCAAGATGACAGACCTAGCACAGATACGCAGTATTTT. The encoded protein is CASSQDDRPSTDTQYF.